This T cell receptor (beta chain) was sequenced in a study of T cell changes during pregnancy in multiple sclerosis. This clone rates as medium-sized. Only in-frame clones appear in the TCRdb table, and some are missing; sequencing was by immunoSEQ multiplex PCR. Of 35,000 to 50,000 clones in the sample, about 90% are singletons; the top ten hold around 0.5%. This CDR3 is 14 amino acids long. The V end was cut by 3 bases, the J end by 4 bases, with 9 bases between. The germline V gene encodes CDR1 LNHDA and CDR2 SQIVND (reference sequence). The starting material was CD4+ T cells from peripheral blood mononuclear cells, obtained in the third trimester of pregnancy. This receptor was obtained from a female donor in good health, enrolled as a control in a pregnancy study. The gene calls are TRBV19 and TRBJ1-4; D is ambiguous. The CDR3 DNA sequence: TGTGCCAGTAGTATTTTCGTCGTTAATGAAAAACTGTTTTTT. It specifies CASSIFVVNEKLFF. Combining the CDR3 with reference TRBV19 and TRBJ1-4 gives the whole variable domain DGGITQSPKYLFRKEGQNVTLSCEQNLNHDAMYWYRQDPGQGLRLIYYSQIVNDFQKGDIAEGYSVSREKKESFPLTVTSAQKNPTAFYLCASSIFVVNEKLFFGSGTQLSVL.